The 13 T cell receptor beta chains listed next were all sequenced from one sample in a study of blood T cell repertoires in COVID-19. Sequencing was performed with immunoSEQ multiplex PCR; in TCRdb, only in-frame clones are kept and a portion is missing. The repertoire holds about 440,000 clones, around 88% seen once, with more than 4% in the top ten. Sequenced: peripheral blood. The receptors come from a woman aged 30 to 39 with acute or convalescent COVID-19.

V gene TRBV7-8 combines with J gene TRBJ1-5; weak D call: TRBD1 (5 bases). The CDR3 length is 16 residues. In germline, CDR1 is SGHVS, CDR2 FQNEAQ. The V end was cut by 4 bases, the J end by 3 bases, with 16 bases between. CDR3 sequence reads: CASSSSGTPTNQPQHF. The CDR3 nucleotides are TGTGCCAGCAGCTCTTCCGGGACTCCAACCAATCAGCCCCAGCATTTT.

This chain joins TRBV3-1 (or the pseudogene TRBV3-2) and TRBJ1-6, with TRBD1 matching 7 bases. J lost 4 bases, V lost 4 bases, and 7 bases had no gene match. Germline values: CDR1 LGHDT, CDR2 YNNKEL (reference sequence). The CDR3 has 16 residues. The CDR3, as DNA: TGTGCCAGCAGCCCCAGCAGCAGGGGGTATAATTCACCCCTCCACTTT. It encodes CASSPSSRGYNSPLHF.

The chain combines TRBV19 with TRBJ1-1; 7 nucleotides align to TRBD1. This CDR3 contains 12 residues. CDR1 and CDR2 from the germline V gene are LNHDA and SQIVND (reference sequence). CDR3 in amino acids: CVCTGATLEAFF. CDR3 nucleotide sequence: TGTGTTTGCACAGGGGCAACCCTTGAAGCTTTCTTT.

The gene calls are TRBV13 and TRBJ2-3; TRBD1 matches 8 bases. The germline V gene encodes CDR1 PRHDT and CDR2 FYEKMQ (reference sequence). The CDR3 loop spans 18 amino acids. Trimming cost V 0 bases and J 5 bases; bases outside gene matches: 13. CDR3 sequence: CASSLGRGQVVSGDTQYF. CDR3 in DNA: TGTGCCAGCAGCTTAGGCCGGGGACAGGTCGTTTCGGGAGATACGCAGTATTTT.

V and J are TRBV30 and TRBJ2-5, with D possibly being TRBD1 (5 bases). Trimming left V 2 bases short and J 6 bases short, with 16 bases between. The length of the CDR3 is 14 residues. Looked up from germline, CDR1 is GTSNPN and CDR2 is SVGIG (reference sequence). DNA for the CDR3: TGTGCCTGGAGTCCGGGCAGGGCAGCCCAGACCCAGTACTTC. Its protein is CAWSPGRAAQTQYF.

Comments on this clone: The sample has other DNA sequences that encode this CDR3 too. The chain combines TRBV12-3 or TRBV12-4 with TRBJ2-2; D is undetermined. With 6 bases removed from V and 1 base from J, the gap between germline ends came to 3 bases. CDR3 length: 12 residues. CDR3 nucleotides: TGTGCCAGCAGCCTGAACACCGGGGAGCTGTTTTTT. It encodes CASSLNTGELFF.

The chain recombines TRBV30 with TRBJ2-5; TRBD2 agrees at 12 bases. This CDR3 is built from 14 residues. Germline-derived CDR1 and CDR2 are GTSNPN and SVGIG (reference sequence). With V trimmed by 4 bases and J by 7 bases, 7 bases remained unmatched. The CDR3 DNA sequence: TGTGCCTGGACCCAACTAGCGGGGGGAGGGACCCAGTACTTC. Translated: CAWTQLAGGGTQYF.

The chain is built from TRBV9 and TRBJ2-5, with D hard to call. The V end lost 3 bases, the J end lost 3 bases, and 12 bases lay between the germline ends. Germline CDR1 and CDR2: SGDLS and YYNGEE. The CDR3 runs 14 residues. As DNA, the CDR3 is TGTGCCAGCAGCGCACCCGACTGGGAAGAGACCCAGTACTTC. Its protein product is CASSAPDWEETQYF.

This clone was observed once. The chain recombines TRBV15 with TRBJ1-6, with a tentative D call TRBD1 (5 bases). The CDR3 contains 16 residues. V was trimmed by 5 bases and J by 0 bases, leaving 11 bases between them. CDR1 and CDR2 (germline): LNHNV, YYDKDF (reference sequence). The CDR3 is CATSVGLSSYNSPLHF. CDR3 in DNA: TGTGCCACCAGCGTGGGGCTAAGCTCCTATAATTCACCCCTCCACTTT.

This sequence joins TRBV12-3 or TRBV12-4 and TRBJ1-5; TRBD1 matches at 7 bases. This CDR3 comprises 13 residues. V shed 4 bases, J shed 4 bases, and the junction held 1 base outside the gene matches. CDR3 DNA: TGTGCCAGCAGTTGGGACAGAAATCAGCCCCAGCATTTT. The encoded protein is CASSWDRNQPQHF.

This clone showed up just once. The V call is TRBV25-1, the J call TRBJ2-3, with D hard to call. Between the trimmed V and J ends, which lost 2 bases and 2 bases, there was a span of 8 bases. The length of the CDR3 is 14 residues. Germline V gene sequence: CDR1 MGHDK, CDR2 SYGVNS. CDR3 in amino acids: CASSESAYTDTQYF. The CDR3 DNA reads TGTGCCAGCAGTGAAAGCGCATACACAGATACGCAGTATTTT.

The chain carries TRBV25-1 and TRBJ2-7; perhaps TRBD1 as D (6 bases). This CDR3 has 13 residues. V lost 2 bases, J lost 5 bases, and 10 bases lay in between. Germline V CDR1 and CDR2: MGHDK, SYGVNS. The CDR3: CASSEQGMDEQYF. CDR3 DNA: TGTGCCAGCAGTGAACAGGGGATGGACGAGCAGTACTTC.

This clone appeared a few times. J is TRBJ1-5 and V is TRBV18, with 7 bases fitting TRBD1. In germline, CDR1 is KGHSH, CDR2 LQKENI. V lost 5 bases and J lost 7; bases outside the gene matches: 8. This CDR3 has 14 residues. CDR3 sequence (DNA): TGTGCCAGCTCATCTACAGGGGCTGTGCAGCCCCAGCATTTT. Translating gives CASSSTGAVQPQHF.